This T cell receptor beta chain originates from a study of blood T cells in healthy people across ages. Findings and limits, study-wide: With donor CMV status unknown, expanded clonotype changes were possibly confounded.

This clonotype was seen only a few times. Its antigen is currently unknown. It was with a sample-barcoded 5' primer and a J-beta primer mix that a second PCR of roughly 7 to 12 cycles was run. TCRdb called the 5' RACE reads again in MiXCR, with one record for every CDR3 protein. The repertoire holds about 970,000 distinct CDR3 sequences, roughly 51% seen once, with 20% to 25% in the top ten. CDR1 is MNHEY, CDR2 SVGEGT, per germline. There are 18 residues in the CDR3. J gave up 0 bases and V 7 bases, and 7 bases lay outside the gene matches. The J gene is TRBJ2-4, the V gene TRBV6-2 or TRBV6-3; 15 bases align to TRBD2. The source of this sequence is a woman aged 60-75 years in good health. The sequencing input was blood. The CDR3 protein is CASNGLAGGAIAKNIQYF. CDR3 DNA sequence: TGTGCCAGCAACGGACTAGCGGGAGGGGCTATAGCCAAAAACATTCAGTACTTC.